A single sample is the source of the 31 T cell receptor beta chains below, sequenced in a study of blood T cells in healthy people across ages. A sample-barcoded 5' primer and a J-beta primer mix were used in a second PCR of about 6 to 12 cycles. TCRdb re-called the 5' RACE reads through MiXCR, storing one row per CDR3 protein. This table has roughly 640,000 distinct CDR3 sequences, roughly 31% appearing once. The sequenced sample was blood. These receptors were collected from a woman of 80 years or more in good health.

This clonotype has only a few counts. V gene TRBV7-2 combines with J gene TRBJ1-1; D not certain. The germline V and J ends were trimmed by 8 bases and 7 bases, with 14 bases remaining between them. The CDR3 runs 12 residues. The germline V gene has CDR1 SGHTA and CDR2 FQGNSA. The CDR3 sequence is CASAHPRGEAFF. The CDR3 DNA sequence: TGTGCCAGCGCCCACCCTCGGGGTGAAGCTTTCTTT.

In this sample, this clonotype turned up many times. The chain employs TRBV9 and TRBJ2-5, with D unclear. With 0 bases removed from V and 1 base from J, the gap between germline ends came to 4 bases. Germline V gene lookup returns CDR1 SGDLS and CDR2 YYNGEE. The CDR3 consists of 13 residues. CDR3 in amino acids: CASSVGTQETQYF. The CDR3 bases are TGTGCCAGCAGCGTAGGCACCCAAGAGACCCAGTACTTC.

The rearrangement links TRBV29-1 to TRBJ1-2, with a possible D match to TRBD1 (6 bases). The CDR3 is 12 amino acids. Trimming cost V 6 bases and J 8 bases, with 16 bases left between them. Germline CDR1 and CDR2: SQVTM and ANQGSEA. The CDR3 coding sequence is TGCAGCGTGGATGGAGGGGGGGGAGGCTACACCTTC. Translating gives CSVDGGGGGYTF.

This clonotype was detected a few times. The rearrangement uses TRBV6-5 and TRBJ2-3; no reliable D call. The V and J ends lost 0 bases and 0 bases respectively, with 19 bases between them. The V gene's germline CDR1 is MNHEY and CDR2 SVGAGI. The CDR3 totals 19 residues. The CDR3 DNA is TGTGCCAGCAGTTACTCCCTATCCGGGTCCCATCATAGCACAGATACGCAGTATTTT. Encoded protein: CASSYSLSGSHHSTDTQYF.

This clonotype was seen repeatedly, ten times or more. In DNA, the CDR3 is TGTGCCAGCAGTGAGCGGTCCGCCGCCGAGCAGCCCCAGCATTTT. Encoded protein: CASSERSAAEQPQHF. The chain has TRBV25-1 and TRBJ1-5; D uncertain. The germline gives CDR1 MGHDK, CDR2 SYGVNS. Trimming took 3 bases from V and 7 from J, leaving 16 bases between them. CDR3 length: 15 residues.

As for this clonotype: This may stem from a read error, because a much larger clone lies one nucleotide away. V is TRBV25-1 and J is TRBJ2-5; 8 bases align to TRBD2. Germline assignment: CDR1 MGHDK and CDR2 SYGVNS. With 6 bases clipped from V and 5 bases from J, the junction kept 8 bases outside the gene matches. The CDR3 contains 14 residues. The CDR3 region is CASRGGTSIETQYF. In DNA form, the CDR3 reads TGTGCCAGCAGGGGAGGGACTAGTATCGAGACCCAGTACTTC.

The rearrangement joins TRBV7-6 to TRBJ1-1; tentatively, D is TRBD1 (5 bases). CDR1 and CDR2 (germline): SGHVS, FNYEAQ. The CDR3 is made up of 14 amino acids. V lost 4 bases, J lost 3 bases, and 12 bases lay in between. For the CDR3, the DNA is TGTGCCAGCAGCTCTAGGGGATCGGACACTGAAGCTTTCTTT. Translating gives CASSSRGSDTEAFF.

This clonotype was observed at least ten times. Here the CDR3 DNA reads TGTGCCAGCAGCGAGGGGACAGCGATTAGCACAGATACGCAGTATTTT. It yields the protein CASSEGTAISTDTQYF. V gene TRBV9 combines with J gene TRBJ2-3, with 7 bases identical to TRBD1. This CDR3 contains 16 residues. Germline CDR1 reads SGDLS; CDR2 reads YYNGEE. Trimming cost V 3 bases and J 0 bases; bases outside gene matches: 7.

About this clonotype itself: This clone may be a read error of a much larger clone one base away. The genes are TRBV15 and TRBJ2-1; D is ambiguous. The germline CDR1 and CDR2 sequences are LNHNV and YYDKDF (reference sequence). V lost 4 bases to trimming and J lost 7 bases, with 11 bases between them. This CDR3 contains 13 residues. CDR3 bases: TGTGCCACCAGCAAAGATTGGGGAAATGAGCAGTTCTTC. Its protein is CATSKDWGNEQFF.

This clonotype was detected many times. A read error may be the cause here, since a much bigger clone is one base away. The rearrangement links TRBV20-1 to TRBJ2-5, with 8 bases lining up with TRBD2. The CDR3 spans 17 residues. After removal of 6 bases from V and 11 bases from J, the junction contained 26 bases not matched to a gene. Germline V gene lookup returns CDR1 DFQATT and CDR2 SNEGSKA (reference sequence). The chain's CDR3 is CSAQRRSGGHGGNEQYF. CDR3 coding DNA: TGCAGTGCCCAACGAAGGAGCGGGGGCCACGGTGGGAATGAGCAGTACTTC.

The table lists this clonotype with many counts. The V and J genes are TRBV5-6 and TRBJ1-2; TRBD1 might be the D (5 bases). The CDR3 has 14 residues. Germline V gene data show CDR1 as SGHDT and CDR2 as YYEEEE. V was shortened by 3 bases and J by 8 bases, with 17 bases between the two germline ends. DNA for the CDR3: TGTGCCAGCAGCTGGGGGATCAGAGGAGGGGGCTACACCTTC. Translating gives CASSWGIRGGGYTF.

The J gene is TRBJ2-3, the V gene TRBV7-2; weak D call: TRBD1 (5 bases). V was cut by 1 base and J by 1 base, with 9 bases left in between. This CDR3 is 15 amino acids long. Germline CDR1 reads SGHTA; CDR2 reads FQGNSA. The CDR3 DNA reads TGTGCCAGCAGCTTAGACAGGCGAGGCACAGATACGCAGTATTTT. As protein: CASSLDRRGTDTQYF.

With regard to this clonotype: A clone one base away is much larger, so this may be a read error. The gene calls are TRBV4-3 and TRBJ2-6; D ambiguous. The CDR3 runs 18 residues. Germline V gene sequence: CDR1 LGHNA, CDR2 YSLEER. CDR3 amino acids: CASNQVISSWSGANVLTF. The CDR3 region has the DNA TGCGCCAGCAACCAAGTGATCTCCTCTTGGTCTGGGGCCAACGTCCTGACTTTC.

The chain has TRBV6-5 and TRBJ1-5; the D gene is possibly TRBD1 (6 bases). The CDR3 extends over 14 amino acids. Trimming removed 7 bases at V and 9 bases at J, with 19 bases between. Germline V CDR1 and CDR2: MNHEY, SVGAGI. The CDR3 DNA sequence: TGTGCCAGCAAGGTCACCCAGGGGTGGGGGCCCCAGCATTTT. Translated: CASKVTQGWGPQHF.

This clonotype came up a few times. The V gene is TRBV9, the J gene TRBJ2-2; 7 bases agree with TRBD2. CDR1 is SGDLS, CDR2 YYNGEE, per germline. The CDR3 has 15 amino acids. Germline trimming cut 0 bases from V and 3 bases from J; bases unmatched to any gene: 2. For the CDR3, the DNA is TGTGCCAGCAGCGTAGGCGGGGGATACACCGGGGAGCTGTTTTTT. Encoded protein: CASSVGGGYTGELFF.

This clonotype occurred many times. DNA of the CDR3: TGTGCCAGCAGTTCCCTTATGGGCAGGCCAGGGGCCGAGCAGTACTTC. It yields the protein CASSSLMGRPGAEQYF. The rearrangement joins TRBV6-5 to TRBJ2-7, with D perhaps matching TRBD1 (6 bases). The CDR3 has 16 residues. From germline, CDR1 is MNHEY and CDR2 SVGAGI. The V gene lost 4 bases and the J gene lost 6 bases, with 22 bases spanning the gap.

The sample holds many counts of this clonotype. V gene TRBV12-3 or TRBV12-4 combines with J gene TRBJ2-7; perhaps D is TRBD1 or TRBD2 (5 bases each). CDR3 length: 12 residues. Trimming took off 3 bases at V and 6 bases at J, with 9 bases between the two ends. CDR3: CASSFGAGEQYF. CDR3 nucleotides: TGTGCCAGCAGTTTCGGGGCGGGCGAGCAGTACTTC.

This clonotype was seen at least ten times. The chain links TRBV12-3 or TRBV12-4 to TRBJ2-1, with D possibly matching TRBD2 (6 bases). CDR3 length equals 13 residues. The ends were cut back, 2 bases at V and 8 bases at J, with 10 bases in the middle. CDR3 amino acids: CASSLLEGHEQFF. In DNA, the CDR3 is TGTGCCAGCAGTTTATTGGAGGGCCATGAGCAGTTCTTC.

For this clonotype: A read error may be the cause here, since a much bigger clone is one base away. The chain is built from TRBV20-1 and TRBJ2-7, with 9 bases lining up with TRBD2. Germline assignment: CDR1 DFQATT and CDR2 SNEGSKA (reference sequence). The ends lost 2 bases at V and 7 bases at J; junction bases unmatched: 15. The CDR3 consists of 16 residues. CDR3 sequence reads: CSARSSSGLALNEQYF. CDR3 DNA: TGCAGTGCTAGATCCTCCTCCGGACTAGCGCTAAATGAGCAGTACTTC.

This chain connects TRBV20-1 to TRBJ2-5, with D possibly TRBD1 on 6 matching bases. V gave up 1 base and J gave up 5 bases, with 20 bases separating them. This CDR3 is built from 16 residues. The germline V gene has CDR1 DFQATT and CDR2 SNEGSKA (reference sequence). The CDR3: CSARGLDRTSLETQYF. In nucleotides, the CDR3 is TGCAGTGCTAGAGGCCTAGACAGGACCTCTTTGGAGACCCAGTACTTC.

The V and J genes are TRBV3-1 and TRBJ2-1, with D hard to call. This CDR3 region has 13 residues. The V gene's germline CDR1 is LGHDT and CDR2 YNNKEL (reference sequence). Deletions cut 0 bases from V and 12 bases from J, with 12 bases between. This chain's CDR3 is CASSQDRKGGQFF. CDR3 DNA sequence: TGTGCCAGCAGCCAAGATCGGAAAGGCGGGCAGTTCTTC.

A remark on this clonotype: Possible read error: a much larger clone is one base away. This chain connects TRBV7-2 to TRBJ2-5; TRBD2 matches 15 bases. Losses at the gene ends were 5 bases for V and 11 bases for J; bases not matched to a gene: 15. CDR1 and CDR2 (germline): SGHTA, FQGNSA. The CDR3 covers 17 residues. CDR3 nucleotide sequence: TGTGCCAGCAGCGGAGGGACTAGCGGGGGGAACTACAATGAGCAGTACTTC. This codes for CASSGGTSGGNYNEQYF.

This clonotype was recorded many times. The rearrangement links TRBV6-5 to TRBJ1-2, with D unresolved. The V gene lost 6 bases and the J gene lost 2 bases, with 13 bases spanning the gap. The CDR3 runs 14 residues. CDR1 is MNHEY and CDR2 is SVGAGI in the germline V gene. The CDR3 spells CASSRRSTNYGYTF. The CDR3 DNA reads TGTGCCAGCAGCCGACGGTCGACCAACTATGGCTACACCTTC.

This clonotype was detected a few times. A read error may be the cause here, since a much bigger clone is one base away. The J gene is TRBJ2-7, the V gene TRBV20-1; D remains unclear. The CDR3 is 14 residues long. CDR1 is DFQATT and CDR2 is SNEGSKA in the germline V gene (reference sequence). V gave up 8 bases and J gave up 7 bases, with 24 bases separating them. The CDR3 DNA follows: TGCAGTAAAGCTAGGGTTTCTACCTACAATGAGCAGTACTTC. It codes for CSKARVSTYNEQYF.

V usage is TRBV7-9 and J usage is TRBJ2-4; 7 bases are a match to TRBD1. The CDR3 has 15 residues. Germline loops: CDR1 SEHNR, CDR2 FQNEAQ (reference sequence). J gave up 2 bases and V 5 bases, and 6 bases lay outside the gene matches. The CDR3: CASSPRTGTKNIQYF. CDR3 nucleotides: TGTGCCAGCAGCCCACGGACAGGAACCAAAAACATTCAGTACTTC.

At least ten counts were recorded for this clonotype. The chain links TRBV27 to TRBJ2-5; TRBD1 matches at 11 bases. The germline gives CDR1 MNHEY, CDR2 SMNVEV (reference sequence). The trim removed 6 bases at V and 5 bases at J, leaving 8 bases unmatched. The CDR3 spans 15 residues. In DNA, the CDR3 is TGTGCCAGCAGAAGGACAGGGGGCCCCTGGGAGACCCAGTACTTC. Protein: CASRRTGGPWETQYF.

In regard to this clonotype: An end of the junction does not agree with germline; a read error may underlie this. The CDR3 nucleotides are TGTGCCAGCAGCCAAGCTCAGACTAGGGAGACCCGGTACTTC. Protein: CASSQAQTRETRYF. The chain links TRBV3-1 to TRBJ2-5; TRBD2 is a possible D gene (6 bases). Germline V gene data show CDR1 as LGHDT and CDR2 as YNNKEL (reference sequence). The CDR3 extends over 14 amino acids.

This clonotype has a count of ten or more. Written as DNA, the CDR3 is TGTGCCAGCAGCTCCAAGGGACAGGGGGTCTACGAGCAGTACTTC. This translates into CASSSKGQGVYEQYF. The chain uses TRBV7-2 and TRBJ2-7; 11 nucleotides line up with TRBD1. The trim removed 4 bases at V and 3 bases at J, leaving 5 bases unmatched. Germline V gives CDR1 SGHTA, CDR2 FQGNSA. The CDR3 length is 15 residues. The full variable domain, rest sourced from reference TRBV7-2 and TRBJ2-7, is GAGVSQSPSNKVTEKGKDVELRCDPISGHTALYWYRQSLGQGLEFLIYFQGNSAPDKSGLPSDRFSAERTGGSVSTLTIQRTQQEDSAVYLCASSSKGQGVYEQYFGPGTRLTVT.

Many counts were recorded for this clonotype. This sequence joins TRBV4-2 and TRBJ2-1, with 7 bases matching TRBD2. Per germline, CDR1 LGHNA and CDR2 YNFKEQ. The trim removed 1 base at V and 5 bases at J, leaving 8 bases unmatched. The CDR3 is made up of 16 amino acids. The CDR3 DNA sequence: TGTGCCAGCAGCCAAGGGGGGGGGGGATACGACAATGAGCAGTTCTTC. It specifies CASSQGGGGYDNEQFF.

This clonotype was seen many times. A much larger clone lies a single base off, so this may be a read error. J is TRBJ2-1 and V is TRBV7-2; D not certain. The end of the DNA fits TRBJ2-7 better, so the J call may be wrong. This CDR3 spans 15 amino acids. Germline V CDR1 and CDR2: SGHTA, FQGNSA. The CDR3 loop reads CASSFLGLSYNEQYF. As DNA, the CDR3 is TGTGCCAGCAGCTTTCTAGGGCTATCCTACAATGAGCAGTACTTC.

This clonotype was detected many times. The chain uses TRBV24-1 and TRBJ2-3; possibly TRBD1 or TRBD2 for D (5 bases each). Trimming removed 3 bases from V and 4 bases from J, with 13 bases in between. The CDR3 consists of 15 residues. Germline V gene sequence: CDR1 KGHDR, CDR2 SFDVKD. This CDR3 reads CATSDPSGRADTQYF. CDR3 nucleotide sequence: TGTGCCACCAGTGATCCATCGGGGCGCGCAGATACGCAGTATTTT.